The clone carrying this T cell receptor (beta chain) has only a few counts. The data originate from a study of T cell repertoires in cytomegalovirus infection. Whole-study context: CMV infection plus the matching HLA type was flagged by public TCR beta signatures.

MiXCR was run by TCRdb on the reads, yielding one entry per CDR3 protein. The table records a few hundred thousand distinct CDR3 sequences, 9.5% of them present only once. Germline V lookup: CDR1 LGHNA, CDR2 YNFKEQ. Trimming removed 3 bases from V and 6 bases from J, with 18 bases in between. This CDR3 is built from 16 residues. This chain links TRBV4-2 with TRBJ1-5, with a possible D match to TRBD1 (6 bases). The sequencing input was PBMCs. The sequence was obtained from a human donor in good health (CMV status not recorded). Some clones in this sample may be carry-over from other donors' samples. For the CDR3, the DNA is TGTGCCAGCAGCCAGCGCGCCGAAGGGGGAGTTCAGCCCCAGCATTTT. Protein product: CASSQRAEGGVQPQHF.